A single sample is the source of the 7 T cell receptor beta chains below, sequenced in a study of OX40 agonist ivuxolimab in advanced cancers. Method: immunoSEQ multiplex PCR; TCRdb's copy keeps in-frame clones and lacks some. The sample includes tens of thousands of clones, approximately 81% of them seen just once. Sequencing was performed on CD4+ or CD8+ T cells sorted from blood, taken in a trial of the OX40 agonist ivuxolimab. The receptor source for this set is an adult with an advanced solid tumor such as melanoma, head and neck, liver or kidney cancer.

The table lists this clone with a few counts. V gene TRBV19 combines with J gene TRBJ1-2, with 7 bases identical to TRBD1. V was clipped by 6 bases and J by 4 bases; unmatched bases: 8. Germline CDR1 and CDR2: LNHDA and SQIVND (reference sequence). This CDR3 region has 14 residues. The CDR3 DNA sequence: TGTGCCAGTAGGATGCGGGGACAGACCTATGGCTACACCTTC. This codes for CASRMRGQTYGYTF.

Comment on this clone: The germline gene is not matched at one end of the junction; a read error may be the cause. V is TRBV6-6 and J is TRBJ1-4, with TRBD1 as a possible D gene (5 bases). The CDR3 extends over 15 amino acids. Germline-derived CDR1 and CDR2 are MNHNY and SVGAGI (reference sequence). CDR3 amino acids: CASSYPQGPNEKLFF. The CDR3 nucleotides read TGTGCCAGCAGTTACCCCCAGGGCCCTAACGAAAAACTGTTTTTT.

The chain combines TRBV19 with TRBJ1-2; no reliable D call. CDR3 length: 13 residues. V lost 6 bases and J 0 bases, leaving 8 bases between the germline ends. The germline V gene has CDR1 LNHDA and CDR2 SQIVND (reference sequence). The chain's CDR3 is CASSQLANYGYTF. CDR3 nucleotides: TGTGCCAGTAGCCAATTAGCTAACTATGGCTACACCTTC.

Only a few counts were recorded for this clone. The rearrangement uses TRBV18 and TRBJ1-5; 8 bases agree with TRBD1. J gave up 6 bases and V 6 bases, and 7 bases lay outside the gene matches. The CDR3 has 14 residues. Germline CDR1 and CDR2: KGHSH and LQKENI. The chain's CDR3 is CASSRQGNVQPQHF. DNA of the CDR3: TGTGCCAGCTCTCGACAGGGGAATGTTCAGCCCCAGCATTTT.

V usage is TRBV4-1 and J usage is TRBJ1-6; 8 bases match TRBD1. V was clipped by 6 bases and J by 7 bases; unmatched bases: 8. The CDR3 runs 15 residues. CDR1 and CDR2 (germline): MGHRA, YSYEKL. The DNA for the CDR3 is TGCGCCAGCAGGCGAACGACAGGGGTGAATTCACCCCTCCACTTT. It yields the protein CASRRTTGVNSPLHF.

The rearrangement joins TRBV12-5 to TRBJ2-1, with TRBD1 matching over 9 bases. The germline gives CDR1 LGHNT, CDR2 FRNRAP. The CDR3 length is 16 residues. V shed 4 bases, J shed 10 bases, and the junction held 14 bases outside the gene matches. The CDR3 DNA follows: TGTGCTAGTGGTTCCCCCCAACAGGGGGCATCGGAGGAGCAGTTCTTC. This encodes CASGSPQQGASEEQFF. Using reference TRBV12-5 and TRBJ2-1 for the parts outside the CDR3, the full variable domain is DARVTQTPRHKVTEMGQEVTMRCQPILGHNTVFWYRQTMMQGLELLAYFRNRAPLDDSGMPKDRFSAEMPDATLATLKIQPSEPRDSAVYFCASGSPQQGASEEQFFGPGTRLTVL.

CDR3 DNA sequence: TGTGCCAGCAGCTTAATGGGAGCCGGGGAGCTGTTTTTT. It yields the protein CASSLMGAGELFF. V is TRBV7-3 and J is TRBJ2-2, with D perhaps TRBD2 (5 bases). Trimming took off 1 base at V and 6 bases at J, with 6 bases between the two ends. This CDR3 region has 13 residues. CDR1 and CDR2 (germline): SGHTA, FQGTGA.